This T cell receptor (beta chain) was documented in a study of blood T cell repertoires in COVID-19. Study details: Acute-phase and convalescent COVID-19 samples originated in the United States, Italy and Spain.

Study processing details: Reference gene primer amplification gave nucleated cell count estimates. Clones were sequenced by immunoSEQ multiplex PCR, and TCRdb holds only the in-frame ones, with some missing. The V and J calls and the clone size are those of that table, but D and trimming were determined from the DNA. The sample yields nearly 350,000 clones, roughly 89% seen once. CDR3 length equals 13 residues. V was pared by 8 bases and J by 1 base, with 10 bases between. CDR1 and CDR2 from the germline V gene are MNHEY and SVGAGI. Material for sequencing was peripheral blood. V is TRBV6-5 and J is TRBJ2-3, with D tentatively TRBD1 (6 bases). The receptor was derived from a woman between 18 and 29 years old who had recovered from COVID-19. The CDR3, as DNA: TGTGCCAGCCTGGGACACCGCACAGATACGCAGTATTTT. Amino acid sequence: CASLGHRTDTQYF.